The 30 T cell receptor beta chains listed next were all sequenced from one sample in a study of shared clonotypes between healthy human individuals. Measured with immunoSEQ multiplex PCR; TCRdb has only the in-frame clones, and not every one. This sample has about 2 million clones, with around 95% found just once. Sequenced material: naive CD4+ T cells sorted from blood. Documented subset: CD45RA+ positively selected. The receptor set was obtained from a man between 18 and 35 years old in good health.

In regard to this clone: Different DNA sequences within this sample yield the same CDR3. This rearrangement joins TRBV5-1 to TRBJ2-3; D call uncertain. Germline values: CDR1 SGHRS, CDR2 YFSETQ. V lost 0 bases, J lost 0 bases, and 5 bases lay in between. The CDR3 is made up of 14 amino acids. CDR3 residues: CASSLVQSTDTQYF. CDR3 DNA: TGCGCCAGCAGCTTGGTCCAGAGCACAGATACGCAGTATTTT.

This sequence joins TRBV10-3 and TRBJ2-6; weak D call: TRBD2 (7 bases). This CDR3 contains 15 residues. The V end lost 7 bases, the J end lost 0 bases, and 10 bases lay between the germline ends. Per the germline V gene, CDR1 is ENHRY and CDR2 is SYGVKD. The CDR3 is CAITGGPSGANVLTF. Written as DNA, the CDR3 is TGTGCCATCACCGGGGGGCCCTCTGGGGCCAACGTCCTGACTTTC.

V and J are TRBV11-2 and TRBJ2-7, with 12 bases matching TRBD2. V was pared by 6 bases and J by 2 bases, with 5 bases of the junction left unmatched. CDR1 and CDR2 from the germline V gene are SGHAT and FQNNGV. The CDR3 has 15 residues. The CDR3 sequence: CASSRGLAGTYEQYF. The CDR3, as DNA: TGTGCCAGCAGTCGTGGACTAGCGGGAACCTACGAGCAGTACTTC.

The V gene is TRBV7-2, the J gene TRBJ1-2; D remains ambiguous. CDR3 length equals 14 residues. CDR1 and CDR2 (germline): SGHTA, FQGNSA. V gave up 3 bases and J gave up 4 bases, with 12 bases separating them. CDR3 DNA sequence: TGTGCCAGCAGCTTCTCAGTTTTGAGCTATGGCTACACCTTC. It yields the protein CASSFSVLSYGYTF.

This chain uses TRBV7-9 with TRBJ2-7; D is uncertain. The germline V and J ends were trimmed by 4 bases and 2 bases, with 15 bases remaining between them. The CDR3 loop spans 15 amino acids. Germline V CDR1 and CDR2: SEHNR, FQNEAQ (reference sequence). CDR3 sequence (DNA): TGTGCCAGCAGCTCCTCGGGCGTGGCCGCCTACGAGCAGTACTTC. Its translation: CASSSSGVAAYEQYF.

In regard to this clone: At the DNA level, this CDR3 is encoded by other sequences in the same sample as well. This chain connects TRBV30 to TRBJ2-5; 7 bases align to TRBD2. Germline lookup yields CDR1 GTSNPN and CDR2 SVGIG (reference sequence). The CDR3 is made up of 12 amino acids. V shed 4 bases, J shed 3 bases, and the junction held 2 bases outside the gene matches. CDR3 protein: CAWTSGKETQYF. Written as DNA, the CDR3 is TGTGCCTGGACTAGCGGCAAAGAGACCCAGTACTTC.

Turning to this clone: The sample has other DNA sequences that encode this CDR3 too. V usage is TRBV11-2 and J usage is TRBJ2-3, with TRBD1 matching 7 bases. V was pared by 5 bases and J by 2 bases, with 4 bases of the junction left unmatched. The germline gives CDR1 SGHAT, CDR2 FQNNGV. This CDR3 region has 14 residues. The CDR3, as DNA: TGTGCCAGCAGCCTGGGACAGATCACAGATACGCAGTATTTT. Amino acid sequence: CASSLGQITDTQYF. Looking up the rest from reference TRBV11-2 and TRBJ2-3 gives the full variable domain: EAGVAQSPRYKIIEKRQSVAFWCNPISGHATLYWYQQILGQGPKLLIQFQNNGVVDDSQLPKDRFSAERLKGVDSTLKIQPAKLEDSAVYLCASSLGQITDTQYFGPGTRLTVL.

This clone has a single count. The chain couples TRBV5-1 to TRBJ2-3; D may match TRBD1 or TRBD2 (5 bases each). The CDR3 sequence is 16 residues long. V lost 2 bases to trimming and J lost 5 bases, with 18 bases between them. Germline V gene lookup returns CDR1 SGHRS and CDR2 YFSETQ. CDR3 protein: CASSFSGAPVGDTQYF. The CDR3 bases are TGCGCCAGCAGCTTTTCCGGGGCTCCGGTTGGAGATACGCAGTATTTT.

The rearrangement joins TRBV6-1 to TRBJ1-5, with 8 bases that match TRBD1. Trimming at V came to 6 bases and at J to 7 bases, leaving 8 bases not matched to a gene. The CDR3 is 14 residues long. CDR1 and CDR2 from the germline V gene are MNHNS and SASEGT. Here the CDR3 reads CASSSDRGRQPQHF. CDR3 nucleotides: TGTGCCAGCAGCTCCGACAGGGGCAGGCAGCCCCAGCATTTT.

The CDR3 nucleotides read TGTGCCTGGAGCGAACTAGCGGGAGAGACCCAGTACTTC. Translated: CAWSELAGETQYF. The chain recombines TRBV30 with TRBJ2-5; 9 bases are shared with TRBD2. CDR1 GTSNPN and CDR2 SVGIG come from the germline V gene (reference sequence). Trimming took 3 bases from V and 4 from J; bases not matched to a gene: 3. This CDR3 contains 13 residues.

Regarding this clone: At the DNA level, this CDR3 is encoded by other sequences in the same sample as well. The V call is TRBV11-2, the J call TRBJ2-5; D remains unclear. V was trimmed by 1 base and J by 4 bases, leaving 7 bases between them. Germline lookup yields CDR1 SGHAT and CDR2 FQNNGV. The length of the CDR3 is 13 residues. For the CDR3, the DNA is TGTGCCAGCAGCTTAGGATCCCGAGAGACCCAGTACTTC. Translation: CASSLGSRETQYF.

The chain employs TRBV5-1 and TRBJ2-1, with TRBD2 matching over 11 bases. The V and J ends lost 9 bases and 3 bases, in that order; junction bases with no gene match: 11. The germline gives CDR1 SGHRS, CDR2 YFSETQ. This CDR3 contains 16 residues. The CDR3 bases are TGCGCCACCACCCCCTTAGCGGGGGGGTACTACAATGAGCAGTTCTTC. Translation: CATTPLAGGYYNEQFF.

The CDR3 spells CASSSTGAAPPKGETQYF. The CDR3 bases are TGCGCCAGCAGCTCCACAGGGGCAGCCCCTCCCAAAGGGGAGACCCAGTACTTC. The rearrangement joins TRBV5-1 to TRBJ2-5; TRBD1 matches at 7 bases. The CDR3 totals 18 residues. From germline, CDR1 is SGHRS and CDR2 YFSETQ. The junction had 19 bases not matched to a gene; V was cut back by 3 bases and J by 5 bases.

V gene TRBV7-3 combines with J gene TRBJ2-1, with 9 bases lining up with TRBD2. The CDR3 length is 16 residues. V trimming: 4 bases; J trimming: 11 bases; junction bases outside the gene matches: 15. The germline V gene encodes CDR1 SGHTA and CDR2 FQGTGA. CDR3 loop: CASSSTPLRGGQQQFF. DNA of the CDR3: TGTGCCAGCAGCTCAACTCCCTTGCGGGGGGGCCAACAGCAGTTCTTC.

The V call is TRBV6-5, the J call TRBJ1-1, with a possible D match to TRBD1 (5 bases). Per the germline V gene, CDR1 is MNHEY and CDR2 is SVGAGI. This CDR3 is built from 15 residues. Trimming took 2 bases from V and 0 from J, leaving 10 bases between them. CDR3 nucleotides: TGTGCCAGCAGTTACGCATCAGGGATGAACACTGAAGCTTTCTTT. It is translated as CASSYASGMNTEAFF.

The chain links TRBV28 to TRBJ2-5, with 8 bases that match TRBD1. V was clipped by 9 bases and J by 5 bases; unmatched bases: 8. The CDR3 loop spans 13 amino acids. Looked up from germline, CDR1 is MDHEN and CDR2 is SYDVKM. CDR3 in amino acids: CASRQGSTETQYF. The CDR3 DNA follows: TGTGCCAGTCGACAGGGGAGTACTGAGACCCAGTACTTC.

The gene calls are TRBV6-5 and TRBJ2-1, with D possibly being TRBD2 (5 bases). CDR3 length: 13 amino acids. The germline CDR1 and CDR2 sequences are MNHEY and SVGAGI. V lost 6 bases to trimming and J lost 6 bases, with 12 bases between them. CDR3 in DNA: TGTGCCAGCAGCGAGTGGACTGGCAATGAGCAGTTCTTC. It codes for CASSEWTGNEQFF.

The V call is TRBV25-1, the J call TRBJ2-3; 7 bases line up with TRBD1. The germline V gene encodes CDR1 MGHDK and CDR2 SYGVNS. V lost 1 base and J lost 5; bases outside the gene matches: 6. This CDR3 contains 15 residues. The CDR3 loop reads CASSEFRQGRDTQYF. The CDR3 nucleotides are TGTGCCAGCAGTGAATTCCGACAGGGAAGAGATACGCAGTATTTT.

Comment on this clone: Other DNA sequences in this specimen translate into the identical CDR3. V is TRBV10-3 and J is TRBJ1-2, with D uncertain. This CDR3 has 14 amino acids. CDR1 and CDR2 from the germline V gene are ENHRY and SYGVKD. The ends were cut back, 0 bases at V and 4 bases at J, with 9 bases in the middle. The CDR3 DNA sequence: TGTGCCATCAGTGAGTCGACGGGATCCTATGGCTACACCTTC. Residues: CAISESTGSYGYTF.

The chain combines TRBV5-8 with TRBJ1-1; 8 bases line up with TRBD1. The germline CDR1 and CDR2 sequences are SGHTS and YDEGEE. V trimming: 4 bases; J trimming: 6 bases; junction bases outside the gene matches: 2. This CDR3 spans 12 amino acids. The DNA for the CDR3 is TGTGCCAGCAGCCCGGGACAGGCTGAAGCTTTCTTT. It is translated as CASSPGQAEAFF.

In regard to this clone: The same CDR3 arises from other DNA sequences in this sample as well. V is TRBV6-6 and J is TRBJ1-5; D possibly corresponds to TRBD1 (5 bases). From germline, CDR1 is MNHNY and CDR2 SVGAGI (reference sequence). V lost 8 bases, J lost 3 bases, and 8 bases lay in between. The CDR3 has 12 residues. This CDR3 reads CASRGSNQPQHF. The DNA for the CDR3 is TGTGCCAGCCGGGGGTCCAATCAGCCCCAGCATTTT.

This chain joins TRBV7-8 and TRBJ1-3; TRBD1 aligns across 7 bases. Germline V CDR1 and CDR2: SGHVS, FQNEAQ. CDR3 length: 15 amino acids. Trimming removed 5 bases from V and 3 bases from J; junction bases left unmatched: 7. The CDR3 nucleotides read TGTGCCAGCAGCCCAGGGACAGTCATTGGAAACACCATATATTTT. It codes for CASSPGTVIGNTIYF. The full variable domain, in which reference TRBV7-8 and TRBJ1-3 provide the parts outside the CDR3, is GAGVSQSPRYKVAKRGQDVALRCDPISGHVSLFWYQQALGQGPEFLTYFQNEAQLDKSGLPSDRFFAERPEGSVSTLKIQRTQQEDSAVYLCASSPGTVIGNTIYFGEGSWLTVV.

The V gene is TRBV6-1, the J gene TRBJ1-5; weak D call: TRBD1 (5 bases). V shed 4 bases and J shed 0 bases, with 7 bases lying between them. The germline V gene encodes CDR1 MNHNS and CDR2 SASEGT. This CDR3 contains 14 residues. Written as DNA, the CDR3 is TGTGCCAGCAGTGTGACAGATAGCAATCAGCCCCAGCATTTT. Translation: CASSVTDSNQPQHF.

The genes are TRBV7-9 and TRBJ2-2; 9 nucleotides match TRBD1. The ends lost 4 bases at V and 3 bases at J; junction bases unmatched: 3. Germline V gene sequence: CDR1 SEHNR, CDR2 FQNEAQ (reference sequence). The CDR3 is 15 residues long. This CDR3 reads CASSYRQGDTGELFF. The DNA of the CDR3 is TGTGCCAGCAGCTACCGACAGGGGGACACCGGGGAGCTGTTTTTT.

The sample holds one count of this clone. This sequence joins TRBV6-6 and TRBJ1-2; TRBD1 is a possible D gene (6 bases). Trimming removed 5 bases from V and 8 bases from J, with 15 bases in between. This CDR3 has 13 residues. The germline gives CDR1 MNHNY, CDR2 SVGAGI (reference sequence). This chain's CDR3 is CASSPDRNQGYTF. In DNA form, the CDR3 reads TGTGCCAGCAGTCCCGACAGGAACCAAGGCTACACCTTC.

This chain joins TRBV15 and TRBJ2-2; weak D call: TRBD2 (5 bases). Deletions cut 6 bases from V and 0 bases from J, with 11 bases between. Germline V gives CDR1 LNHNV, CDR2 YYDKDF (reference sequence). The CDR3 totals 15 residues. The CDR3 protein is CATRTDFANTGELFF. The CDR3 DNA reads TGTGCCACCAGGACGGACTTCGCGAACACCGGGGAGCTGTTTTTT.

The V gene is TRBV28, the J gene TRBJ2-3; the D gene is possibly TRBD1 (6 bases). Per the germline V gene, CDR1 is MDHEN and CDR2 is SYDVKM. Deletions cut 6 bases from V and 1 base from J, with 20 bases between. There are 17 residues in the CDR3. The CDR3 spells CASSSRRTASRTDTQYF. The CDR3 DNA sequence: TGTGCCAGCAGCTCTAGAAGGACAGCTTCTCGCACAGATACGCAGTATTTT.

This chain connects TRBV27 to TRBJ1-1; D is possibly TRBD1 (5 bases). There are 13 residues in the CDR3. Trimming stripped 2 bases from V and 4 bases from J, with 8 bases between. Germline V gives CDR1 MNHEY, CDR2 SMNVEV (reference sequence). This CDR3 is CASSLIRGTEAFF. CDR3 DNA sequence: TGTGCCAGCAGTTTAATAAGGGGCACTGAAGCTTTCTTT.

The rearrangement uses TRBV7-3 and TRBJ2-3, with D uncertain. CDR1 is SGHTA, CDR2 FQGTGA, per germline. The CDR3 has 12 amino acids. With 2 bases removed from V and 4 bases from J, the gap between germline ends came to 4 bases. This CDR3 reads CASSLLPDTQYF. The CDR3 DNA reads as TGTGCCAGCAGCTTACTCCCAGATACGCAGTATTTT. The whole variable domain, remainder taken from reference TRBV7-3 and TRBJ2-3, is GAGVSQTPSNKVTEKGKYVELRCDPISGHTALYWYRQSLGQGPEFLIYFQGTGAADDSGLPNDRFFAVRPEGSVSTLKIQRTERGDSAVYLCASSLLPDTQYFGPGTRLTVL.

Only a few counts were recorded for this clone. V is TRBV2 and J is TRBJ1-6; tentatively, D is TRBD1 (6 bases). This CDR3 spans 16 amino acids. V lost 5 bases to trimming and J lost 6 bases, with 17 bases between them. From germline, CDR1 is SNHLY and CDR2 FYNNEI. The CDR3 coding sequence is TGTGCCAGCAGTCCGGGGCCCGGACAGCGTAATTCACCCCTCCACTTT. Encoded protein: CASSPGPGQRNSPLHF. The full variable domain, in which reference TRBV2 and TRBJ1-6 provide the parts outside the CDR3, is EPEVTQTPSHQVTQMGQEVILRCVPISNHLYFYWYRQILGQKVEFLVSFYNNEISEKSEIFDDQFSVERPDGSNFTLKIRSTKLEDSAMYFCASSPGPGQRNSPLHFGNGTRLTVT.